This entry lists 24 T cell receptor beta chains sequenced from one sample in a study of identical twins. TCRdb independently ran MiXCR on the 5' RACE reads; one entry per CDR3 protein. The table has about 890,000 distinct CDR3 sequences, roughly 12% seen once. The sample was also reused in another study, on yellow fever vaccine responses in identical twins.

Specimen: PBMCs. The receptors derive from a woman aged 18-35 years in good health.

The V gene is TRBV15, the J gene TRBJ2-1; D gene unclear. CDR1 and CDR2 (germline): LNHNV, YYDKDF (reference sequence). There are 14 residues in the CDR3. V dropped 3 bases and J dropped 6 bases, with 12 bases sitting between them. The CDR3 DNA sequence: TGTGCCACCAGCAGCCGGGCTACGGTCAATGAGCAGTTCTTC. Amino acid sequence: CATSSRATVNEQFF.

The chain has TRBV20-1 and TRBJ2-7; D unresolved. Germline V gene lookup returns CDR1 DFQATT and CDR2 SNEGSKA (reference sequence). The CDR3 extends over 12 amino acids. The V and J ends lost 4 bases and 4 bases respectively, with 11 bases between them. As DNA, the CDR3 is TGCAGTGCTACTGGGCCCTTATACGAGCAGTACGTC. Amino acids: CSATGPLYEQYV.

The rearrangement uses TRBV5-1 and TRBJ2-2; 12 bases match TRBD2. The CDR3 consists of 17 residues. J was trimmed by 1 base and V by 2 bases; bases with no gene match: 3. Per the germline V gene, CDR1 is SGHRS and CDR2 is YFSETQ. This CDR3 is CASSFTTSGGNTGELFF. In nucleotides, the CDR3 is TGCGCCAGCAGCTTTACGACTAGCGGGGGGAACACCGGGGAGCTGTTTTTT.

In this sample, this clonotype turned up many times. V and J are TRBV12-3 or TRBV12-4 and TRBJ2-1; tentatively, D is TRBD2 (5 bases). The CDR3 has 12 amino acids. V lost 7 bases and J lost 7, with 11 bases in between. The CDR3 reads CASTPTGNEQFF. CDR3 sequence (DNA): TGTGCCAGCACCCCGACGGGGAATGAGCAGTTCTTC.

The chain couples TRBV24-1 to TRBJ2-7; D uncertain. This CDR3 comprises 12 residues. Germline-derived CDR1 and CDR2 are KGHDR and SFDVKD. V lost 1 base, J lost 5 bases, and 5 bases lay in between. CDR3 residues: CATSDFQDEQYF. CDR3 DNA: TGTGCCACCAGTGATTTCCAGGACGAGCAGTACTTC.

The V gene is TRBV7-2, the J gene TRBJ2-2, with D perhaps matching TRBD2 (5 bases). The germline CDR1 and CDR2 sequences are SGHTA and FQGNSA. The CDR3 is made up of 13 amino acids. Trimming took off 5 bases at V and 10 bases at J, with 14 bases between the two ends. The CDR3 loop reads CASSPGLVEELFF. The CDR3 nucleotides are TGTGCCAGCAGCCCCGGACTCGTCGAGGAGCTGTTTTTT.

This clonotype has at least ten counts. The V and J genes are TRBV10-3 and TRBJ2-3, with D possibly TRBD1 on 6 matching bases. This CDR3 region has 14 residues. V was clipped by 3 bases and J by 4 bases, with 11 bases between them. Germline CDR1 is ENHRY and CDR2 is SYGVKD. The CDR3 coding sequence is TGTGCCATCAGTGACTCACAGGGAGCAGATACGCAGTATTTT. This encodes CAISDSQGADTQYF.

This clonotype was counted a few times. The chain employs TRBV3-1 and TRBJ2-3; the match to TRBD2 covers 9 bases. Germline trimming cut 4 bases from V and 2 bases from J; bases unmatched to any gene: 7. CDR1 is LGHDT and CDR2 is YNNKEL in the germline V gene (reference sequence). CDR3 length: 16 amino acids. In DNA, the CDR3 is TGTGCCAGCAGCCCCGGACTAGCGTTTTTCACAGATACGCAGTATTTT. Translating it yields CASSPGLAFFTDTQYF.

The table lists this clonotype with a few counts. The chain combines TRBV7-2 with TRBJ2-1; 10 bases agree with TRBD2. With V trimmed by 6 bases and J by 6 bases, 8 bases remained unmatched. This CDR3 has 15 residues. The germline V gene encodes CDR1 SGHTA and CDR2 FQGNSA. The CDR3 protein is CASRPTRTSGNEQFF. DNA of the CDR3: TGTGCCAGCAGGCCTACTCGGACTAGCGGCAATGAGCAGTTCTTC.

V is TRBV6-5 and J is TRBJ2-3; possible D gene TRBD1, 6 bases. The CDR3 runs to 14 residues. Germline V lookup: CDR1 MNHEY, CDR2 SVGAGI. Trimming removed 2 bases from V and 2 bases from J, with 8 bases in between. The CDR3 nucleotides are TGTGCCAGCAGTTACGAGGGGGACACAGATACGCAGTATTTT. Its translation is CASSYEGDTDTQYF.

This clonotype was counted only a few times. This chain links TRBV6-4 with TRBJ2-7; TRBD1 aligns across 8 bases. The CDR3 extends over 18 amino acids. CDR1 and CDR2 from the germline V gene are MRHNA and SNTAGT. Trimming removed 7 bases from V and 2 bases from J; junction bases left unmatched: 19. Here the CDR3 DNA reads TGTGCCAGCATCCTCTCCCCCGACAGGGGCAATTTAACCTACGAGCAGTACTTC. This sequence encodes CASILSPDRGNLTYEQYF.

This clonotype came up a few times. V is TRBV4-2 and J is TRBJ2-4, with TRBD1 identical over 7 bases. V shed 3 bases, J shed 1 base, and the junction held 6 bases outside the gene matches. The germline V gene has CDR1 LGHNA and CDR2 YNFKEQ. The CDR3 contains 16 residues. The CDR3 sequence is CASSHRTGEAKNIQYF. The CDR3 DNA sequence: TGTGCCAGCAGCCATCGGACAGGAGAGGCCAAAAACATTCAGTACTTC.

The chain couples TRBV28 to TRBJ1-2; D is possibly TRBD1 (6 bases). V was trimmed by 4 bases and J by 5 bases, leaving 11 bases between them. This CDR3 is 13 amino acids long. Germline assignment: CDR1 MDHEN and CDR2 SYDVKM. The CDR3 DNA is TGTGCCAGCAGTTCCGACAGGAGTTATGGCTACACCTTC. Amino acids: CASSSDRSYGYTF.

About this clonotype itself: Just one base apart from a much larger clone, this may be a read error. The CDR3 loop is CASRNSGNETQYF. In nucleotides, the CDR3 is TGTGCCAGCAGGAATAGCGGAAATGAGACCCAGTACTTC. The chain recombines TRBV6-2 or TRBV6-3 with TRBJ2-5; possible D gene TRBD2, 6 bases. The CDR3 is made up of 13 amino acids. Germline V CDR1 and CDR2: MNHEY, SVGEGT. Trimming shortened V by 6 bases and J by 5 bases, and 13 bases separated the two germline ends.

This rearrangement joins TRBV2 to TRBJ1-1; D call uncertain. CDR1 and CDR2 (germline): SNHLY, FYNNEI. The CDR3 extends over 11 amino acids. Trimming pared 3 bases from V and 8 bases from J, leaving 7 bases between. The CDR3 bases are TGTGCCAGCAGTGATTTAGGAGAAGCTTTCTTT. Its protein product is CASSDLGEAFF.

A few counts support this clonotype. V and J are TRBV12-3 or TRBV12-4 and TRBJ2-3; no firm D call. V lost 0 bases and J 2 bases, leaving 12 bases between the germline ends. The CDR3 runs 16 residues. The CDR3 DNA is TGTGCCAGCAGTTTAGCGCCCGAGGACCTCACAGATACGCAGTATTTT. This sequence encodes CASSLAPEDLTDTQYF.

This clonotype showed up just a few times. The CDR3 here is CAISLSRAGATGELFF. CDR3 nucleotides: TGTGCCATCAGCCTCTCGAGGGCGGGAGCCACCGGGGAGCTGTTTTTT. The chain recombines TRBV10-3 with TRBJ2-2, with 7 bases fitting TRBD2. CDR3 length equals 16 residues. The germline gives CDR1 ENHRY, CDR2 SYGVKD. Trimming removed 6 bases from V and 4 bases from J; junction bases left unmatched: 11.

The V call is TRBV20-1, the J call TRBJ2-5, with D maybe TRBD1 (7 bases). CDR1 is DFQATT, CDR2 SNEGSKA, per germline (reference sequence). This CDR3 spans 14 amino acids. V lost 2 bases and J 4 bases, leaving 14 bases between the germline ends. The CDR3 protein is CSARNRGAGETQYF. As DNA, the CDR3 is TGCAGTGCTAGAAACAGGGGAGCGGGAGAGACCCAGTACTTC.

This clonotype appeared a few times. This chain links TRBV7-6 with TRBJ2-1; possibly TRBD2 for D (5 bases). V dropped 6 bases and J dropped 8 bases, with 14 bases sitting between them. The CDR3 runs to 13 residues. Per the germline V gene, CDR1 is SGHVS and CDR2 is FNYEAQ. CDR3 DNA sequence: TGTGCCAGCAGTTTCGGAGGTGGGCATGAGCAGTTCTTC. Its protein product is CASSFGGGHEQFF.

The CDR3 sequence: CASSQDLEREGPWDTGELFF. DNA for the CDR3: TGTGCCAGCAGCCAAGATCTCGAGCGGGAGGGCCCTTGGGACACCGGGGAGCTGTTTTTT. This chain joins TRBV4-2 and TRBJ2-2, with TRBD2 matching 10 bases. The CDR3 runs 20 residues. Losses at the gene ends were 0 bases for V and 3 bases for J; bases not matched to a gene: 13. Per germline, CDR1 LGHNA and CDR2 YNFKEQ.

The V and J genes are TRBV6-1 and TRBJ1-1, with TRBD1 identical over 8 bases. The CDR3 extends over 15 amino acids. Trimming took 6 bases from V and 1 from J; bases not matched to a gene: 7. The germline gives CDR1 MNHNS, CDR2 SASEGT. This CDR3 reads CASRDQGQANTEAFF. The CDR3, as DNA: TGTGCCAGCAGGGACCAGGGACAGGCGAACACTGAAGCTTTCTTT.

The J gene is TRBJ2-5, the V gene TRBV11-2; D gene unclear. Germline V CDR1 and CDR2: SGHAT, FQNNGV. This CDR3 has 13 residues. Trimming removed 2 bases from V and 3 bases from J, with 7 bases in between. CDR3 bases: TGTGCCAGCAGCTTATCGGTGGAAGAGACCCAGTACTTC. It encodes CASSLSVEETQYF.

The genes are TRBV14 and TRBJ2-1; TRBD2 matches 9 bases. Germline values: CDR1 SGHDN, CDR2 FVKESK. The length of the CDR3 is 16 residues. The trim removed 4 bases at V and 8 bases at J, leaving 12 bases unmatched. This CDR3 is CASSRWGTSMVDEQFF. The CDR3 DNA is TGTGCCAGCAGCCGGTGGGGGACTAGCATGGTCGATGAGCAGTTCTTC.

V is TRBV6-5 and J is TRBJ1-4, with D hard to call. The V end lost 0 bases, the J end lost 8 bases, and 10 bases lay between the germline ends. The CDR3 consists of 14 residues. CDR1 and CDR2 (germline): MNHEY, SVGAGI. This CDR3 is CASSYSTLSEKLFF. CDR3 coding DNA: TGTGCCAGCAGTTACTCCACCCTTAGCGAAAAACTGTTTTTT.